Shown below are 7 T cell receptor beta chains from a single sample sequenced in a study of blood T cell repertoires in COVID-19 (dated by TCRdb to the early 2020s). The library was produced with the immunoSEQ multiplex PCR assay. The immuneACCESS repertoire file appears here via TCRdb, limited to in-frame rearrangements. These files lack a portion of the clones; in checked studies, under half of the deficit traces to unresolved V genes, and the cause of the others is not known. The sample contains approximately 200,000 clones, about 91% of them found a single time. About a tenth of the sample rests with the top ten. The specimen was PBMCs or T cells enriched from blood (not recorded which). All receptors derive from a man between 18 and 35 years old with acute COVID-19.

This clone was detected only once. This chain uses TRBV7-2 with TRBJ1-1; D not certain. This CDR3 spans 14 amino acids. Germline V gene data show CDR1 as SGHTA and CDR2 as FQGNSA. Trimming took off 2 bases at V and 6 bases at J, with 13 bases between the two ends. The CDR3 coding sequence is TGTGCCAGCAGCTTATTTCCCCCCCCGGCTGAAGCTTTCTTT. Translation: CASSLFPPPAEAFF. The full variable domain, with the rest looked up from reference TRBV7-2 and TRBJ1-1, is GAGVSQSPSNKVTEKGKDVELRCDPISGHTALYWYRQSLGQGLEFLIYFQGNSAPDKSGLPSDRFSAERTGGSVSTLTIQRTQQEDSAVYLCASSLFPPPAEAFFGQGTRLTVV.

The V call is TRBV5-4, the J call TRBJ2-7; 13 bases match TRBD2. Trimming took 0 bases from V and 4 from J; bases not matched to a gene: 4. Germline V CDR1 and CDR2: SGHNT, YYREEE (reference sequence). CDR3 length: 16 residues. CDR3 sequence (DNA): TGTGCCAGCAGCTTGGATACTAGCGGGAGGGGTTACGAGCAGTACTTC. Its protein product is CASSLDTSGRGYEQYF.

In its sample, this clone was seen a few times. The CDR3 nucleotides read TGTGCCAGCAGTGAAGAAGGGGCGGACTCTGGAAACACCATATATTTT. This translates into CASSEEGADSGNTIYF. J is TRBJ1-3 and V is TRBV2; D is possibly TRBD1 (5 bases). The CDR3 length is 16 residues. The germline V gene encodes CDR1 SNHLY and CDR2 FYNNEI. V was pared by 1 base and J by 0 bases, with 10 bases between.

The genes are TRBV9 and TRBJ1-1, with 8 bases lining up with TRBD1. This CDR3 is built from 17 residues. V dropped 0 bases and J dropped 4; count of bases not matched to a gene: 11. CDR1 is SGDLS and CDR2 is YYNGEE in the germline V gene. The CDR3 spells CASSVVWVTGAGTEAFF. The CDR3 DNA sequence: TGTGCCAGCAGCGTAGTATGGGTGACAGGGGCTGGCACTGAAGCTTTCTTT.

The V and J genes are TRBV9 and TRBJ2-7; 9 bases are a match to TRBD2. The CDR3 runs to 16 residues. The germline V gene has CDR1 SGDLS and CDR2 YYNGEE. Trimming at V came to 4 bases and at J to 6 bases, leaving 14 bases not matched to a gene. The CDR3 DNA sequence: TGTGCCAGCAGCCTCAACTTCGCGGGAGGGGCTAGCGAGCAGTACTTC. Translating gives CASSLNFAGGASEQYF. Supplemented by reference TRBV9 and TRBJ2-7, the full variable domain reads DSGVTQTPKHLITATGQRVTLRCSPRSGDLSVYWYQQSLDQGLQFLIQYYNGEERAKGNILERFSAQQFPDLHSELNLSSLELGDSALYFCASSLNFAGGASEQYFGPGTRLTVT.

The V and J genes are TRBV4-1 and TRBJ2-7; 10 bases line up with TRBD2. The V segment lost 4 bases and the J segment 2 bases; nucleotides outside the gene matches: 11. Germline-derived CDR1 and CDR2 are MGHRA and YSYEKL. The CDR3 spans 17 residues. The DNA of the CDR3 is TGCGCCAGCAGCCTCGTCCCCGGGACTAGCGATACCTACGAGCAGTACTTC. This sequence encodes CASSLVPGTSDTYEQYF.

Notes on this clone: In the same sample, other DNA sequences code for this CDR3. The chain couples TRBV28 to TRBJ1-2; D perhaps matches TRBD1 (5 bases). With 6 bases removed from V and 0 bases from J, the gap between germline ends came to 11 bases. The CDR3 contains 14 residues. Germline loops: CDR1 MDHEN, CDR2 SYDVKM. The CDR3 is CASSSGTANYGYTF. CDR3 coding DNA: TGTGCCAGCAGCTCCGGGACTGCTAACTATGGCTACACCTTC.